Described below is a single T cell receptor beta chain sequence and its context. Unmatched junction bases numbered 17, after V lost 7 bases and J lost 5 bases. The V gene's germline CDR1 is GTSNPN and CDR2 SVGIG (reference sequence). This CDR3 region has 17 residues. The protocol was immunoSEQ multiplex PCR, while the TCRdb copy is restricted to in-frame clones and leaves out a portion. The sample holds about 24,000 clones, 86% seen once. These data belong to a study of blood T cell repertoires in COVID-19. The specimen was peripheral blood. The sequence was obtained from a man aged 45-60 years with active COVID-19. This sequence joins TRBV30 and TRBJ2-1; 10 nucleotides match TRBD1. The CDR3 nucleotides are TGTGCCTTCCGAGGCCCCCGAGGGGACAGGGGTAACAATGAGCAGTTCTTC. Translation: CAFRGPRGDRGNNEQFF. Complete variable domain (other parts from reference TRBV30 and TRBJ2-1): SQTIHQWPATLVQPVGSPLSLECTVEGTSNPNLYWYRQAAGRGLQLLFYSVGIGQISSEVPQNLSASRPQDRQFILSSKKLLLSDSGFYLCAFRGPRGDRGNNEQFFGPGTRLTVL.